This is a list of T cell receptor beta chains from one sample in a study of Ad26.COV2.S vaccination and SARS-CoV-2 variants. TCRdb keeps only in-frame clones here, not all; method: immunoSEQ multiplex PCR. The table has about 94,000 clones, roughly 84% seen once. Sequenced material: peripheral blood, taken after recovery from COVID-19. The source of these receptors is a human donor who had recovered from COVID-19. The CDR3 runs from the conserved cysteine through the conserved F or W. The order of the fields is V gene, D gene, clone size, J gene, CDR3 DNA, CDR3 protein. D genes are given only for firm matches. The listing skips clone size in some rows; elsewhere it reads once, few, many or a size class.

v_gene: TRBV18
d_gene: .
abundance: .
j_gene: TRBJ2-5
CDR3nt: TGTGCCAGCTCACCATTGCGGGCACAAGAGACCCAGTACTTC
CDR3aa: CASSPLRAQETQYF

v_gene: TRBV10-2
d_gene: TRBD2
abundance: once
j_gene: TRBJ2-2
CDR3nt: TGCGCCAGCAGTTGGACTAGCGGGGACACCGGGGAGCTGTTTTTT
CDR3aa: CASSWTSGDTGELFF

v_gene: TRBV5-1
d_gene: .
abundance: .
j_gene: TRBJ2-1
CDR3nt: TGCGCCAGCAGCTTGGAAGGGATTGAGCAGTTCTTC
CDR3aa: CASSLEGIEQFF

v_gene: TRBV15
d_gene: .
abundance: .
j_gene: TRBJ2-1
CDR3nt: TGTGCCACCAGCAGAGAGGGTAGGTCCCTCGAGCAGTTCTTC
CDR3aa: CATSREGRSLEQFF

v_gene: TRBV5-4
d_gene: .
abundance: .
j_gene: TRBJ1-4
CDR3nt: TGTGCCAGCAGCTTGGACCAGGGTATGGATGAAAAACTGTTTTTT
CDR3aa: CASSLDQGMDEKLFF

v_gene: TRBV29-1
d_gene: .
abundance: .
j_gene: TRBJ1-2
CDR3nt: TGCAGCGTTTCGACACCTGCACACTATGGCTACACCTTC
CDR3aa: CSVSTPAHYGYTF

v_gene: TRBV9
d_gene: .
abundance: .
j_gene: TRBJ1-4
CDR3nt: TGTGCCAGCAGCGTAGCGGCAGGCGATGAAAAACTGTTTTTT
CDR3aa: CASSVAAGDEKLFF

v_gene: TRBV11-1
d_gene: TRBD1
abundance: .
j_gene: TRBJ2-7
CDR3nt: TGTGCCAGCAGCCATCGGGGACAGACCTCCTCCTACGAGCAGTACTTC
CDR3aa: CASSHRGQTSSYEQYF

v_gene: TRBV28
d_gene: .
abundance: .
j_gene: TRBJ2-2
CDR3nt: TGTGCCAGTCTTTCAGGTACCGGGGAGCTGTTTTTT
CDR3aa: CASLSGTGELFF

v_gene: TRBV7-2
d_gene: TRBD1
abundance: .
j_gene: TRBJ2-7
CDR3nt: TGTGCCAGCAGCTCCCTCGGGACAGGGGATTACGAGCAGTACTTC
CDR3aa: CASSSLGTGDYEQYF

v_gene: TRBV7-9
d_gene: .
abundance: .
j_gene: TRBJ2-1
CDR3nt: TGTGCCAGCAGCTTAAGGGGGGAAAATGAGCAGTTCTTC
CDR3aa: CASSLRGENEQFF

v_gene: TRBV6-6
d_gene: TRBD2
abundance: .
j_gene: TRBJ2-7
CDR3nt: TGTGCCAGCAGTTATCCTAATAGCGGGAGGGCCCATGAGCAGTACTTC
CDR3aa: CASSYPNSGRAHEQYF

v_gene: TRBV27
d_gene: TRBD1
abundance: .
j_gene: TRBJ1-1
CDR3nt: TGTGCCAGCAGTACCAGGGGGCCTCCCGTTAATTTAGTCTTT
CDR3aa: CASSTRGPPVNLVF

v_gene: TRBV19
d_gene: TRBD1
abundance: .
j_gene: TRBJ2-5
CDR3nt: TGTGCCAGTAGTATCCTCTCGCTCGGGACAGAAGAGACCCAGTACTTC
CDR3aa: CASSILSLGTEETQYF

v_gene: TRBV12-3/TRBV12-4
d_gene: .
abundance: .
j_gene: TRBJ2-1
CDR3nt: TGTGCCAGCATCGGAGGGTTTCGGGAGCAGTTCTTC
CDR3aa: CASIGGFREQFF

v_gene: TRBV7-9
d_gene: .
abundance: once
j_gene: TRBJ1-1
CDR3nt: TGTGCCAGCAGTCGGTCAGAAGTGGACACTGAAGCTTTCTTT
CDR3aa: CASSRSEVDTEAFF

v_gene: TRBV15
d_gene: .
abundance: .
j_gene: TRBJ2-2
CDR3nt: TGTGCCACCAGCCCGCCGGCGGGGAACACCGGGGAGCTGTTTTTT
CDR3aa: CATSPPAGNTGELFF

v_gene: TRBV6-2/TRBV6-3
d_gene: TRBD2
abundance: .
j_gene: TRBJ2-3
CDR3nt: TGTGCCAGCAGTCGAGCGGGAGTTGGCACAGATACGCAGTATTTT
CDR3aa: CASSRAGVGTDTQYF

v_gene: TRBV11-3
d_gene: .
abundance: .
j_gene: TRBJ2-3
CDR3nt: TGTGCCAGCAGCTTAGCGGTCGGGGGAGGACCAGATACGCAGTATTTT
CDR3aa: CASSLAVGGGPDTQYF

v_gene: TRBV4-1
d_gene: .
abundance: few
j_gene: TRBJ1-2
CDR3nt: TGCGCCAGCAGCCACAGGGAGGGCTATGGCTACACCTTC
CDR3aa: CASSHREGYGYTF

v_gene: TRBV7-2
d_gene: .
abundance: .
j_gene: TRBJ2-7
CDR3nt: TGTGCCAGCAGCTTAGTCCAGGCCCACTCCTACGAGCAGTACTTC
CDR3aa: CASSLVQAHSYEQYF

v_gene: TRBV7-9
d_gene: TRBD1
abundance: once
j_gene: TRBJ2-1
CDR3nt: TGTGCCAGCAGCTTCCTGGACAGGGGGCGCAATGAGCAGTTCTTC
CDR3aa: CASSFLDRGRNEQFF

v_gene: TRBV11-2
d_gene: .
abundance: .
j_gene: TRBJ2-1
CDR3nt: TGTGCCAGCAGCTTAAGGGTGGATGAGCAGTTCTTC
CDR3aa: CASSLRVDEQFF

v_gene: TRBV7-8
d_gene: TRBD2
abundance: .
j_gene: TRBJ2-1
CDR3nt: TGTGCCAGCAGCACCACTAGCGGGAGAGGGAATGAGCAGTTCTTC
CDR3aa: CASSTTSGRGNEQFF

v_gene: TRBV5-8
d_gene: .
abundance: .
j_gene: TRBJ1-1
CDR3nt: TGTGCCAGCAGCCCGAGGCCGGGATCGGGGACTGAAGCTTTCTTT
CDR3aa: CASSPRPGSGTEAFF

v_gene: TRBV19
d_gene: .
abundance: .
j_gene: TRBJ2-1
CDR3nt: TGTGCCAGTAGTATAGGTCTCGTTGAGCAGTTCTTC
CDR3aa: CASSIGLVEQFF

v_gene: TRBV12-3/TRBV12-4
d_gene: .
abundance: .
j_gene: TRBJ1-4
CDR3nt: TGTGCCAGCAAAGTCCTGCATCAAAAACTGTTTTTT
CDR3aa: CASKVLHQKLFF

v_gene: TRBV7-8
d_gene: .
abundance: once
j_gene: TRBJ2-7
CDR3nt: TGTGCCAGCAGCTTAGGACAGCGGAACTCCTACGAGCAGTACTTC
CDR3aa: CASSLGQRNSYEQYF

v_gene: TRBV6-2/TRBV6-3
d_gene: .
abundance: .
j_gene: TRBJ1-5
CDR3nt: TGTGCCAGCAGTTACGTCGGGGTGGGGGGTAGCAATCAGCCCCAGCATTTT
CDR3aa: CASSYVGVGGSNQPQHF

v_gene: TRBV5-4
d_gene: .
abundance: .
j_gene: TRBJ2-7
CDR3nt: TGTGCCAGCAGCTATCGGGTACAGGGAGGCTACGAGCAGTACTTC
CDR3aa: CASSYRVQGGYEQYF

v_gene: TRBV3-1/TRBV3-2
d_gene: .
abundance: .
j_gene: TRBJ2-3
CDR3nt: TGTGCCAGCAGCCCAGGTTATAGAGGGCCGAGCACAGATACGCAGTATTTT
CDR3aa: CASSPGYRGPSTDTQYF

v_gene: TRBV3-1/TRBV3-2
d_gene: .
abundance: .
j_gene: TRBJ2-1
CDR3nt: TGTGCCAGCAGCCGACGGGACATCTATGAGCAGTTCTTC
CDR3aa: CASSRRDIYEQFF

v_gene: TRBV6-1
d_gene: .
abundance: .
j_gene: TRBJ1-1
CDR3nt: TGTGCCAGCAGTGAATTAGAGGGCCGGGGAGCTTTCTTT
CDR3aa: CASSELEGRGAFF

v_gene: TRBV9
d_gene: TRBD1
abundance: .
j_gene: TRBJ2-3
CDR3nt: TGTGCCAGCAGCGCATCCGGGACAGGGCGGGCAGATACGCAGTATTTT
CDR3aa: CASSASGTGRADTQYF

v_gene: TRBV20-1
d_gene: .
abundance: .
j_gene: TRBJ2-7
CDR3nt: TGCAGTGTTACGCAGGGCTACGAGCAGTACTTC
CDR3aa: CSVTQGYEQYF

v_gene: TRBV12-5
d_gene: .
abundance: .
j_gene: TRBJ2-1
CDR3nt: TGTGCTAGTGGCCCCGGACAGTTTCCTTACAATGAGCAGTTCTTC
CDR3aa: CASGPGQFPYNEQFF

v_gene: TRBV11-2
d_gene: .
abundance: .
j_gene: TRBJ2-3
CDR3nt: TGTGCCAGCAGCCTGCGACAGGTTACAGATACGCAGTATTTT
CDR3aa: CASSLRQVTDTQYF